This passage covers 4 T cell receptor beta chains from one sample sequenced in a study of T cells in women clearing cervical HPV infection. Profiling relied on immunoSEQ multiplex PCR, and the TCRdb table lists in-frame clones only, not all of them. The sample table sets out fewer than 35,000 clones. Sequences were obtained from blood buffy coat. These receptors were obtained from a woman between 18 and 70 years old with a cervical HPV16 infection that either progressed to CIN3+ or cleared (not recorded which).

Worth noting for this clone: The read terminates 3 residues ahead of where the CDR3 ends, so the germline J gene completes it. V gene TRBV6-1 combines with J gene TRBJ1-1, with a tentative D call TRBD1 (6 bases). Germline V gene data show CDR1 as MNHNS and CDR2 as SASEGT. The CDR3 is 14 residues long. Trimming shortened V by 0 bases and J by 5 bases, and 10 bases separated the two germline ends. This chain's CDR3 is CASSEAGRGTEAFF. The CDR3 DNA, read in part, is TGTGCCAGCAGTGAAGCGGGAAGGGGGACTGAA.

As for this clone: Sequencing ends 3 residues short of the CDR3 end; the germline J gene provides the rest. V gene TRBV20-1 combines with J gene TRBJ2-3; a possible D gene is TRBD1 (6 bases). Trimming took off 3 bases at V and 0 bases at J, with 13 bases between the two ends. This CDR3 comprises 15 residues. Germline assignment: CDR1 DFQATT and CDR2 SNEGSKA (reference sequence). The sequenced part of the CDR3 DNA is TGCAGTGCTAGTCGGCCGGACAGTAGCACAGATACG. Protein sequence: CSASRPDSSTDT. The full CDR3 protein reads CSASRPDSSTDTQYF.

On this clone itself: Its ends do not fully match the called genes, so a read error is possible. The sequence runs out 3 residues before the end of the CDR3; the remainder is reconstructed from the germline J gene. The gene calls are TRBV7-2 and TRBJ1-6; D may be TRBD1 (5 bases). The CDR3 length is 14 residues. CDR1 SGHTA and CDR2 FQGNSA come from the germline V gene. CDR3 sequence: CGSSLVGDSSPLHF. The covered CDR3 bases are TGTGGCAGCAGCTTAGTAGGGGATAGTTCGCCC.

Points on this clone: The CDR3 extends 3 residues past the end of the read, so its final part is completed from the germline J gene. The chain links TRBV6-4 to TRBJ2-3, with D perhaps TRBD2 (5 bases). Germline V CDR1 and CDR2: MRHNA, SNTAGT. The V and J ends lost 3 bases and 1 base respectively, with 8 bases between them. The CDR3 totals 14 residues. The CDR3 region is CASSESSGTDTQYF. The sequenced part of the CDR3 DNA is TGTGCCAGCAGTGAGAGTAGCGGCACAGATACG.